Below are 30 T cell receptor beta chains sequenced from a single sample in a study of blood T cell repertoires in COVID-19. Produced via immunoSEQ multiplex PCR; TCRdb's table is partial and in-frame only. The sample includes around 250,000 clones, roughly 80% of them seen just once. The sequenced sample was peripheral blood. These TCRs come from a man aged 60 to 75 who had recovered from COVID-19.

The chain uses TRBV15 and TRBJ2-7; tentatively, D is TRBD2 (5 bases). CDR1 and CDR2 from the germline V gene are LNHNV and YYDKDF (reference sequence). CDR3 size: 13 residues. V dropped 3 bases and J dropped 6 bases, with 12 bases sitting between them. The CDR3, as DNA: TGTGCCACCAGCAGCGGGAAAGGTGCCGAGCAGTACTTC. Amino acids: CATSSGKGAEQYF.

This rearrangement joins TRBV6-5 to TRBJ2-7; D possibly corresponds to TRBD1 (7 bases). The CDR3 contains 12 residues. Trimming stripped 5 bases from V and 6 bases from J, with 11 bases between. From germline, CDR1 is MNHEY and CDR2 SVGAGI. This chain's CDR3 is CASSNRGGEQYF. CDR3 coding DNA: TGTGCCAGCAGTAACAGGGGAGGCGAGCAGTACTTC.

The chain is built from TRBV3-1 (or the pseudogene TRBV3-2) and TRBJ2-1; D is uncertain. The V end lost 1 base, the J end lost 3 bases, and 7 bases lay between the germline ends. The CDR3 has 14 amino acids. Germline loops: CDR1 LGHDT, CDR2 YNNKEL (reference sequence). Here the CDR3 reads CASSQASFYNEQFF. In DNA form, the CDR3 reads TGTGCCAGCAGCCAAGCTTCCTTCTACAATGAGCAGTTCTTC.

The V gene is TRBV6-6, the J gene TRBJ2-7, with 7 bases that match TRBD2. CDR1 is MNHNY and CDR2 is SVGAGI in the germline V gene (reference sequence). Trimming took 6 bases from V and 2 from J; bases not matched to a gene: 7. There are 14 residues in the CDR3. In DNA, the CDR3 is TGTGCCAGCAGCGTAAGCGGGGCAACCTACGAGCAGTACTTC. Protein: CASSVSGATYEQYF.

The CDR3, as DNA: TGCGCCAGCAGCTTGGTTCCTTCAGGGAACACTGAAGCTTTCTTT. It is translated as CASSLVPSGNTEAFF. This sequence joins TRBV5-1 and TRBJ1-1; D gene unclear. Trimming stripped 0 bases from V and 1 base from J, with 10 bases between. This CDR3 contains 15 residues. Looked up from germline, CDR1 is SGHRS and CDR2 is YFSETQ.

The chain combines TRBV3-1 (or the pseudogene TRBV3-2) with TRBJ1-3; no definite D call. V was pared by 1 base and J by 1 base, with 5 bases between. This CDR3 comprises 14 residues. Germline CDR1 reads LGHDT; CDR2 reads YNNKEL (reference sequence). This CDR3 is CASSQGQSGNTIYF. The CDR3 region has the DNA TGTGCCAGCAGCCAAGGGCAGTCTGGAAACACCATATATTTT.

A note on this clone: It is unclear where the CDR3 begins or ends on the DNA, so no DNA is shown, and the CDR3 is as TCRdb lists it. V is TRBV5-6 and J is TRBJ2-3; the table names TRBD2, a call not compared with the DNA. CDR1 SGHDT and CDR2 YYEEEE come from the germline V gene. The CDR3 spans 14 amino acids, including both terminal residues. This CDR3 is CASSFGSGGHTQYF.

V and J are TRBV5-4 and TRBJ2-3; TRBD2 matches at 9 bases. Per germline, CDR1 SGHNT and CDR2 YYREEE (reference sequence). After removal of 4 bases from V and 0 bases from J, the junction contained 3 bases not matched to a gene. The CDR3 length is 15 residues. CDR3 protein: CASSTTSGSTDTQYF. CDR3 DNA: TGTGCCAGCAGCACCACTAGCGGGAGCACAGATACGCAGTATTTT.

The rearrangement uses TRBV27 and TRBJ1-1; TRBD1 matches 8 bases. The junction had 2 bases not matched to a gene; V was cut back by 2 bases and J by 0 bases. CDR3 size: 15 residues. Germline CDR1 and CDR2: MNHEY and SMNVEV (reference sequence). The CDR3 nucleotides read TGTGCCAGCAGTTTACGACAGGGGATGAACACTGAAGCTTTCTTT. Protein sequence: CASSLRQGMNTEAFF.

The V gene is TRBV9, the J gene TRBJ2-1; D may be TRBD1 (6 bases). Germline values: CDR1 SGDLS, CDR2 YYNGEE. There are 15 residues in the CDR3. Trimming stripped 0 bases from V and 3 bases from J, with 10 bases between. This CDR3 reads CASSVAGTLYNEQFF. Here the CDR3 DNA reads TGTGCCAGCAGCGTAGCTGGGACACTCTACAATGAGCAGTTCTTC.

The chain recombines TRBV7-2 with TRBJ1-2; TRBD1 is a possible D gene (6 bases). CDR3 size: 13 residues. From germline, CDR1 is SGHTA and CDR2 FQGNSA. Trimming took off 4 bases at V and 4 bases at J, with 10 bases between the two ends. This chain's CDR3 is CASSSTGLYGYTF. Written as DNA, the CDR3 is TGTGCCAGCAGCTCTACAGGGCTCTATGGCTACACCTTC.

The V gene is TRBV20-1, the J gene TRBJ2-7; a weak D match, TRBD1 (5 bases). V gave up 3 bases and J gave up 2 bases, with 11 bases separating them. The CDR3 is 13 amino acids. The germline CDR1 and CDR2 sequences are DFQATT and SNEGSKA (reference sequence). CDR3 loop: CSASPMDTYEQYF. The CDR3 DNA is TGCAGTGCTAGTCCCATGGACACCTACGAGCAGTACTTC.

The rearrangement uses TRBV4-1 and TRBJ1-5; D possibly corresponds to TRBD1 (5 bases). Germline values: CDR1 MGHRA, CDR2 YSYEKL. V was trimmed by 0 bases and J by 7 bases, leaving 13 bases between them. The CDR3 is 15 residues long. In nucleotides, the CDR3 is TGCGCCAGCAGCCAAGAGTGGAGGGGTGGGCAGCCCCAGCATTTT. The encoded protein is CASSQEWRGGQPQHF.

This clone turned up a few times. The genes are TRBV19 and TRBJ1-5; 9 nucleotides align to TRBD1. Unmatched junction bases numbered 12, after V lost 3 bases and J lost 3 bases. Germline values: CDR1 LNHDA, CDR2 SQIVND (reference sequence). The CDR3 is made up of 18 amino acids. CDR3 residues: CASSIRKSGTGLNQPQHF. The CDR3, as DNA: TGTGCCAGTAGTATCCGAAAATCGGGGACAGGGCTCAATCAGCCCCAGCATTTT. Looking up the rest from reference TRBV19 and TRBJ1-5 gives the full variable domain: DGGITQSPKYLFRKEGQNVTLSCEQNLNHDAMYWYRQDPGQGLRLIYYSQIVNDFQKGDIAEGYSVSREKKESFPLTVTSAQKNPTAFYLCASSIRKSGTGLNQPQHFGDGTRLSIL.

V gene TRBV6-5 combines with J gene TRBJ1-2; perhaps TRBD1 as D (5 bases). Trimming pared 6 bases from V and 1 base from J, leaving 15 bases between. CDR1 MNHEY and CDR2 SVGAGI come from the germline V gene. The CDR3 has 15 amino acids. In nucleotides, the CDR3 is TGTGCCAGCAGCACAGGTGGCCTAATTAACTATGGCTACACCTTC. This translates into CASSTGGLINYGYTF.

The CDR3 loop reads CASSLASGSVETQYF. CDR3 nucleotide sequence: TGTGCCAGCAGCTTGGCAAGCGGGAGCGTTGAGACCCAGTACTTC. This chain connects TRBV5-4 to TRBJ2-5; 8 bases align to TRBD2. CDR3 size: 15 residues. After removal of 0 bases from V and 5 bases from J, the junction contained 6 bases not matched to a gene. Germline assignment: CDR1 SGHNT and CDR2 YYREEE (reference sequence). Variable domain in full (rest from reference TRBV5-4 and TRBJ2-5): ETGVTQSPTHLIKTRGQQVTLRCSSQSGHNTVSWYQQALGQGPQFIFQYYREEENGRGNFPPRFSGLQFPNYSSELNVNALELDDSALYLCASSLASGSVETQYFGPGTRLLVL.

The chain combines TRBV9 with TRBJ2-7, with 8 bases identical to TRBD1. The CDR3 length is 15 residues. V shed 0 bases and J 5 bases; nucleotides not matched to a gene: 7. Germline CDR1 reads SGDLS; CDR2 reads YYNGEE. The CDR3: CASSVGTGGPHEQYF. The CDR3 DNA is TGTGCCAGCAGCGTAGGCACAGGGGGTCCCCACGAGCAGTACTTC.

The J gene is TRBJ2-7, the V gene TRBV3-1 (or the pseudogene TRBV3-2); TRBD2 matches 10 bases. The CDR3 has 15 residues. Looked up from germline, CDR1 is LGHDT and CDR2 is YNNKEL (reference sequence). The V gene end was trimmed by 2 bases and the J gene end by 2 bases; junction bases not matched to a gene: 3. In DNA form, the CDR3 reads TGTGCCAGCAGCCAACTTAGCGGGGGGCCCTACGAGCAGTACTTC. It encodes CASSQLSGGPYEQYF.

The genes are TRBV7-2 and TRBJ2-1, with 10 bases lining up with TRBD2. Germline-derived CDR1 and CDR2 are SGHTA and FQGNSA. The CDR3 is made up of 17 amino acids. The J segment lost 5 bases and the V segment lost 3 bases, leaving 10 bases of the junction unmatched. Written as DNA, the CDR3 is TGTGCCAGCAGCTTGCGGGTGGGTAGCGGGGGGCACAATGAGCAGTTCTTC. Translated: CASSLRVGSGGHNEQFF.

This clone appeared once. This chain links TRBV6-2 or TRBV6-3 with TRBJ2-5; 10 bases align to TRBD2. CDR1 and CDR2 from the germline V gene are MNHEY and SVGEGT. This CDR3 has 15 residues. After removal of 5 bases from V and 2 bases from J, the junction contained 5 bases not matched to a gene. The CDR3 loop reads CASSLTTSGQETQYF. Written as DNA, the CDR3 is TGTGCCAGCAGTCTGACGACTAGCGGGCAAGAGACCCAGTACTTC.

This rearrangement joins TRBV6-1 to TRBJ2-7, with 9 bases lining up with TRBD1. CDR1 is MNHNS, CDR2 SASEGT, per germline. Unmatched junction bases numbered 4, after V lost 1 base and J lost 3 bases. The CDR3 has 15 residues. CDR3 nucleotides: TGTGCCAGCAGTGAAGAGGGGACAGGGATCTACGAGCAGTACTTC. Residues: CASSEEGTGIYEQYF.

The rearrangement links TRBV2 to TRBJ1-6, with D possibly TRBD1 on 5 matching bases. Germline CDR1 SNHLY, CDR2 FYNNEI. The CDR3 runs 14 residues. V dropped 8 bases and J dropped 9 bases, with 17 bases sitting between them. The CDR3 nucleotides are TGTGCCAGCGTGAGCAGGGAGGGGAGTTCACCCCTCCACTTT. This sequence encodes CASVSREGSSPLHF. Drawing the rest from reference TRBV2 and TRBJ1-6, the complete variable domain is EPEVTQTPSHQVTQMGQEVILRCVPISNHLYFYWYRQILGQKVEFLVSFYNNEISEKSEIFDDQFSVERPDGSNFTLKIRSTKLEDSAMYFCASVSREGSSPLHFGNGTRLTVT.

CDR3 loop: CASRQKTGGDRTDTQYF. The CDR3 DNA follows: TGCGCCAGCAGACAAAAGACTGGGGGGGACCGCACAGATACGCAGTATTTT. The chain combines TRBV23-1 with TRBJ2-3; 7 bases match TRBD2. TRBV23-1 is an ORF; its function is uncertain. The V segment lost 6 bases and the J segment 1 base; nucleotides outside the gene matches: 13. The CDR3 length is 17 residues.

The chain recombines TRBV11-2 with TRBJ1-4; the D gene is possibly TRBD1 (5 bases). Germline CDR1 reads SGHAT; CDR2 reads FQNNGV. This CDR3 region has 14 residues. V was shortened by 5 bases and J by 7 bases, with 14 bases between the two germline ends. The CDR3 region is CASSQRAGFEKLFF. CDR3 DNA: TGTGCCAGCAGCCAAAGGGCAGGGTTTGAAAAACTGTTTTTT.

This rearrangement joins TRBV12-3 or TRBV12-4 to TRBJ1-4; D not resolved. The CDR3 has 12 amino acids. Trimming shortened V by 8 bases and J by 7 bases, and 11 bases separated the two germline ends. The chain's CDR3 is CASSRFLEKLFF. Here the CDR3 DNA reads TGTGCCAGCTCACGGTTTCTTGAAAAACTGTTTTTT.

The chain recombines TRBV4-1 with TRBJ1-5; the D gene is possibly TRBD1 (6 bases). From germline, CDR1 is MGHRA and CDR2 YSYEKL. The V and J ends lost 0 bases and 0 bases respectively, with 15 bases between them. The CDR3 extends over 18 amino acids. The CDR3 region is CASSQEGRDTHSNQPQHF. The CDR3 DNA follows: TGCGCCAGCAGCCAAGAGGGTCGGGACACTCATAGCAATCAGCCCCAGCATTTT.

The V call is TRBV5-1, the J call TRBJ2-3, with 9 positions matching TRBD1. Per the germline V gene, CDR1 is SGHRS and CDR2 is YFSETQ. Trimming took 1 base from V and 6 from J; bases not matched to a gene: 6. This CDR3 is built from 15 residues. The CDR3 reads CASSLRGTGPDTQYF. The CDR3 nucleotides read TGCGCCAGCAGCTTGAGGGGGACAGGGCCGGATACGCAGTATTTT.

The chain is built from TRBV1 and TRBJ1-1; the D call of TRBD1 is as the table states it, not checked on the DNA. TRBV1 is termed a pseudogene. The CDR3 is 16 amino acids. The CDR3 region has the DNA TGCACCAGCAGCCAAGATTCGGGACAGGGGTTAATTGAAGCTTTCTTT. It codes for CTSSQDSGQGLIEAFF.

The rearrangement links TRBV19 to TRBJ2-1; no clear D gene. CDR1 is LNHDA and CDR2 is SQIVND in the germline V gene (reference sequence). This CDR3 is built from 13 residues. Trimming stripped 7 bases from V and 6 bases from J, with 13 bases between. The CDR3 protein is CASMSRQVNEQFF. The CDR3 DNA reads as TGTGCCAGTATGTCCCGACAAGTCAATGAGCAGTTCTTC.

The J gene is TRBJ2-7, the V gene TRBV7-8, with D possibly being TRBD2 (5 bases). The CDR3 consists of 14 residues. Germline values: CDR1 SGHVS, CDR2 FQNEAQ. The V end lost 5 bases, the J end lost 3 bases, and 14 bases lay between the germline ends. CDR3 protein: CASSKTGTLYEQYF. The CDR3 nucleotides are TGTGCCAGCAGCAAGACGGGAACACTCTACGAGCAGTACTTC.